The 5 T cell receptor beta chains below all came from one sample that was sequenced in a study of T cell responses to AZD1222 COVID-19 vaccine. This table comes from immunoSEQ multiplex PCR, and its TCRdb copy is limited to in-frame clones, with some not included. The sample consists of some 130,000 clones, about 91% of them appearing once. Material: peripheral blood, obtained 28 days after the second AZD1222 dose. The receptors were gathered from an adult who received the AZD1222 COVID-19 vaccine.

This rearrangement joins TRBV29-1 to TRBJ2-1; D not certain. Trimming removed 0 bases from V and 7 bases from J, with 7 bases in between. The CDR3 runs to 12 residues. From germline, CDR1 is SQVTM and CDR2 ANQGSEA. This CDR3 is CSVEDYGNEQFF. The CDR3 region has the DNA TGCAGCGTTGAAGATTACGGAAATGAGCAGTTCTTC.

V and J are TRBV6-6 and TRBJ2-1, with 7 bases lining up with TRBD2. J gave up 0 bases and V 8 bases, and 10 bases lay outside the gene matches. The CDR3 is 16 amino acids. Germline-derived CDR1 and CDR2 are MNHNY and SVGAGI (reference sequence). CDR3 nucleotides: TGTGCCAGCGGAACGAGCGGGGCTAGCTCCTACAATGAGCAGTTCTTC. Protein product: CASGTSGASSYNEQFF.

The chain uses TRBV5-4 and TRBJ1-2, with TRBD1 matching over 7 bases. This CDR3 region has 13 residues. Germline V lookup: CDR1 SGHNT, CDR2 YYREEE (reference sequence). The V segment lost 3 bases and the J segment 6 bases; nucleotides outside the gene matches: 5. Written as DNA, the CDR3 is TGTGCCAGCAGCTGGAGGGGGCGCAATGGCTACACCTTC. Translation gives CASSWRGRNGYTF.

The chain has TRBV18 and TRBJ1-5; a weak D match, TRBD1 (5 bases). This CDR3 spans 15 amino acids. V lost 6 bases to trimming and J lost 2 bases, with 14 bases between them. Germline values: CDR1 KGHSH, CDR2 LQKENI. CDR3 sequence: CASSPFTGRNQPQHF. CDR3 in DNA: TGTGCCAGCTCGCCCTTTACAGGCCGCAATCAGCCCCAGCATTTT.

The rearrangement joins TRBV9 to TRBJ1-2; TRBD1 is a possible D gene (5 bases). The CDR3 covers 13 residues. The germline CDR1 and CDR2 sequences are SGDLS and YYNGEE. V dropped 4 bases and J dropped 2 bases, with 9 bases sitting between them. The CDR3 nucleotides are TGTGCCAGCAGCCCGGGGGAAAACTATGGCTACACCTTC. Translation gives CASSPGENYGYTF. The whole variable domain, filled in from reference TRBV9 and TRBJ1-2, reads DSGVTQTPKHLITATGQRVTLRCSPRSGDLSVYWYQQSLDQGLQFLIQYYNGEERAKGNILERFSAQQFPDLHSELNLSSLELGDSALYFCASSPGENYGYTFGSGTRLTVV.